The rows below give T cell receptor beta chains drawn from one sample of a study of spatial heterogeneity in lung cancer. TCRdb reanalysed the 5' RACE reads using MiXCR and keeps one entry per CDR3 protein. Of some 64,000 distinct CDR3 sequences listed, approximately 8% were seen once; the top ten hold around 15%. This specimen consisted of PBMCs, obtained at surgery. These receptors originate from a female donor with early-stage non-small cell lung cancer. CDR3s include the opening cysteine and the closing phenylalanine or tryptophan. The order of the fields is clone size, J gene, V gene, D gene, CDR3 DNA, CDR3 protein. The D gene is left open where the match is weak. Clone size is shown for a subset of rows, as once, few, many or a class of expanded clone.

many | TRBJ2-7 | TRBV4-1 | TRBD1 | TGCGCCAGCAGCCCAGGACAGGGATACACCTACGAGCAGTACTTC | CASSPGQGYTYEQYF
. | TRBJ1-1 | TRBV27 | TRBD1 | TGTGCCAGCAGTTCCTATTGGGGACAGGAGGGGAGCACTGAAGCTTTCTTT | CASSSYWGQEGSTEAFF
. | TRBJ2-3 | TRBV24-1 | TRBD2 | TGTGCCACCAGTGAGCCTGGACTAGCGGGCACAGATACGCAGTATTTT | CATSEPGLAGTDTQYF
. | TRBJ2-7 | TRBV27 | TRBD2 | TGTGCCAGCAGTCCGGGGGGGGCCGAGCAGTACTTC | CASSPGGAEQYF
many | TRBJ1-2 | TRBV29-1 | . | TGCAGCGTTGTTGCAGGGACAAGGGGCTACACCTTC | CSVVAGTRGYTF
once | TRBJ1-5 | TRBV28 | . | TGTGCCAGCAGCTACATGTCCGGGCGACAGCCCCAGCATTTT | CASSYMSGRQPQHF
many | TRBJ1-1 | TRBV2 | . | TGTGCCAGCAGTGAAGTCGAGAACACTGAAGCTTTCTTT | CASSEVENTEAFF
. | TRBJ2-1 | TRBV5-4 | TRBD2 | TGTGCCAGCAGCCCCATAGCGGGAGACACCTACAATGAGCAGTTCTTC | CASSPIAGDTYNEQFF
many | TRBJ2-4 | TRBV29-1 | . | TGCAGCGTAGGGGGAACAGGGATAAACATTCAGTACTTC | CSVGGTGINIQYF
. | TRBJ1-4 | TRBV6-1 | . | TGTGCCAGCAGTGATCTACGACAGCCCCCGTTTTTT | CASSDLRQPPFF
few | TRBJ2-6 | TRBV18 | TRBD1 | TGTGCCAGCTCAGCGGGACAGGTAGACTCTGGGGCCAACGTCCTGACTTTC | CASSAGQVDSGANVLTF
. | TRBJ2-1 | TRBV3-1 | TRBD2 | TGTGCCAGCAGCCCCGGGCCAGGGACTAGCGGGAAAAATGAGCAGTTCTTC | CASSPGPGTSGKNEQFF
few | TRBJ1-5 | TRBV12-3/TRBV12-4 | . | TGTGCCAGCAGTTTAGATTATAATCAGCCCCAGCATTTT | CASSLDYNQPQHF
. | TRBJ1-5 | TRBV28 | TRBD1 | TGTGCCAGCAGTCCGGACAGGGAAGACAATCAGCCCCAGCATTTT | CASSPDREDNQPQHF
many | TRBJ2-5 | TRBV6-5 | . | TGTGCCAGCAGTAGGGCAGGGCGAGAGACCCAGTACTTC | CASSRAGRETQYF
many | TRBJ2-3 | TRBV5-1 | TRBD1 | TGCGCCAGCTGTCTTGTGGACAGGGTTACAGATACGCAGTATTTT | CASCLVDRVTDTQYF
. | TRBJ1-1 | TRBV10-3 | . | TGTGCCATCAGTGAGTCTTGGGATCGGACTGAAGCTTTCTTT | CAISESWDRTEAFF
few | TRBJ2-5 | TRBV5-6 | TRBD1 | TGTGCCAGCAGCATCGACAGGGGAGGCGAGACCCAGTACTTC | CASSIDRGGETQYF
. | TRBJ2-7 | TRBV20-1 | TRBD2 | TGCAGTGCTAGAGAGCTAGCGGGAGAGACCTACGAGCAGTACTTC | CSARELAGETYEQYF
. | TRBJ1-1 | TRBV12-3/TRBV12-4 | TRBD1 | TGTGCCAGCAACCTAGACAGGGTGATTACTGAAGCTTTCTTT | CASNLDRVITEAFF
many | TRBJ2-7 | TRBV29-1 | TRBD1 | TGCAGCGTCGTACCCGGGACAGGGGGCAACGAGCAGTACTTC | CSVVPGTGGNEQYF
. | TRBJ2-5 | TRBV28 | TRBD1 | TGTGCCAGCAGTTTACCCCTACAGGGGGAGGCCCAGTACTTC | CASSLPLQGEAQYF
many | TRBJ2-4 | TRBV2 | . | TGTGCCAGCAGTCGGGACGGTAGCGGCAAAAACATTCAGTACTTC | CASSRDGSGKNIQYF
few | TRBJ2-7 | TRBV5-8 | TRBD2 | TGTGCCAGCAGCTTGGCAAGCGGGAGCTACGAGCAGTACTTC | CASSLASGSYEQYF
. | TRBJ2-3 | TRBV19 | . | TGTGCCACCGTCCGGGCAGGGGCCGGAGATACGCAGTATTTT | CATVRAGAGDTQYF
once | TRBJ1-2 | TRBV4-1 | . | TGCGCCAGCAGCCAAAGAGGGACTTTTCCTAACTATGGCTACACCTTC | CASSQRGTFPNYGYTF